This T cell receptor beta chain was profiled in a study of blood T cells in healthy people across ages. This clonotype came up a few times. Its antigen is undetermined. Together with a sample-barcoded 5' primer, a J-beta primer mix was included in a second PCR lasting roughly 6 to 12 cycles. TCRdb called the 5' RACE reads again in MiXCR, with one record for every CDR3 protein. The table shows 700,000 to 950,000 distinct CDR3 sequences, with roughly 60% occurring only once. Study-level results: Nothing was known about donor CMV status, and this possibly confounded expanded clonotype changes.

The TCR originated in a man younger than 40 in good health. The source material was blood.

The CDR3 DNA reads TGTGCCAGCAGTCTTAGAATCGACACTGAAGCTTTCTTT. Its protein is CASSLRIDTEAFF. The chain is built from TRBV6-4 and TRBJ1-1; unclear D gene. The CDR3 contains 13 residues. The germline V and J ends were trimmed by 5 bases and 3 bases, with 10 bases remaining between them. Germline V gene lookup returns CDR1 MRHNA and CDR2 SNTAGT.